Listed below are T cell receptor beta chains from one sample, sequenced in a study of shared clonotypes between healthy human individuals. TCRdb's copy holds only in-frame clones and misses some; the assay was immunoSEQ multiplex PCR. The table records 550,000 to 600,000 clones, roughly 72% of them present only once. Sequenced input: PBMCs. The receptors derive from a middle-aged woman in good health. Some clones in this sample may be carry-over from other donors' samples. Each CDR3 is given with its conserved first and last residue. Each record gives: D gene, clone size, V gene, J gene, CDR3 protein, CDR3 DNA. D genes are given only for firm matches. Only part of the rows carry a size: once, few, many, or a class if the clone is expanded.

TRBD2	once	TRBV7-6	TRBJ2-2	CASSLDPGLAGAGELFF	TGTGCCAGCAGCTTGGATCCGGGACTAGCGGGAGCCGGGGAGCTGTTTTTT
-	-	TRBV28	TRBJ1-5	CASSLQTGTGGNQPQHF	TGTGCCAGCAGTTTACAAACCGGGACTGGAGGCAATCAGCCCCAGCATTTT
TRBD2	-	TRBV29-1	TRBJ2-1	CSVDQLAGVSYNEQFF	TGCAGCGTTGATCAACTAGCGGGAGTTTCGTACAATGAGCAGTTCTTC
TRBD1	many	TRBV6-1	TRBJ1-5	CASREQGARGNQPQHF	TGTGCCAGCAGAGAACAGGGGGCGAGGGGCAATCAGCCCCAGCATTTT
-	-	TRBV5-8	TRBJ2-7	CASSLEADYEQYF	TGTGCCAGCAGCTTGGAAGCGGACTACGAGCAGTACTTC
-	-	TRBV18	TRBJ2-7	CASSPFRNEQYF	TGTGCCAGCTCCCCGTTTAGGAACGAGCAGTACTTC
TRBD2	-	TRBV19	TRBJ2-2	CASLGGRAGGELFF	TGTGCCAGTCTCGGCGGGAGGGCCGGCGGGGAGCTGTTTTTT
TRBD2	-	TRBV18	TRBJ2-5	CASSPLAGTQETQYF	TGTGCCAGCTCACCTCTAGCGGGGACCCAAGAGACCCAGTACTTC
-	-	TRBV4-2	TRBJ2-2	CASSQDILGNTGELFF	TGTGCCAGCAGCCAAGATATCCTAGGGAACACCGGGGAGCTGTTTTTT
TRBD2	-	TRBV19	TRBJ2-1	CASSEGRGPYNEQFF	TGTGCCAGTAGCGAGGGGAGGGGACCCTACAATGAGCAGTTCTTC
TRBD2	once	TRBV28	TRBJ2-5	CASRLGTSGNQETQYF	TGTGCCAGCAGGCTGGGGACTAGCGGAAACCAAGAGACCCAGTACTTC
-	-	TRBV5-1	TRBJ2-6	CASSLATATSGANVLTF	TGCGCCAGCAGCTTGGCGACAGCTACCTCTGGGGCCAACGTCCTGACTTTC
TRBD1	-	TRBV28	TRBJ2-2	CASSTGAPGELFF	TGTGCCAGCAGCACAGGGGCCCCCGGGGAGCTGTTTTTT
-	-	TRBV9	TRBJ2-6	CASSGSGANVLTF	TGTGCCAGCAGCGGATCCGGGGCCAACGTCCTGACTTTC
TRBD1	few	TRBV2	TRBJ1-1	CASSVDRVNTEAFF	TGTGCCAGCAGTGTAGACAGGGTGAACACTGAAGCTTTCTTT
TRBD1	-	TRBV7-7	TRBJ2-2	CASSPPVPGQTNTGELFF	TGTGCCAGCAGCCCTCCTGTCCCGGGACAGACGAACACCGGGGAGCTGTTTTTT
-	many	TRBV28	TRBJ1-5	CASSLGRRSNQPQHF	TGTGCCAGCAGTTTGGGCCGCAGGAGCAATCAGCCCCAGCATTTT
TRBD1	-	TRBV6-5	TRBJ1-4	CASSSRQGGGEKLFF	TGTGCCAGCAGTTCGAGACAGGGCGGCGGTGAAAAACTGTTTTTT
-	few	TRBV30	TRBJ1-1	CALRGNTEAFF	TGTGCACTCCGGGGTAACACTGAAGCTTTCTTT
-	few	TRBV19	TRBJ2-3	CASSMILRQPSTDTQYF	TGTGCCAGTAGTATGATCCTGAGACAGCCTAGCACAGATACGCAGTATTTT
TRBD1	-	TRBV18	TRBJ2-2	CASSPSTGGNTGELFF	TGTGCCAGCTCACCCTCCACAGGGGGCAACACCGGGGAGCTGTTTTTT
-	-	TRBV25-1	TRBJ2-7	CASSGPGTSYEQYF	TGTGCCAGCAGTGGGCCCGGGACCTCCTACGAGCAGTACTTC
TRBD2	-	TRBV7-2	TRBJ2-5	CASSLVMGRGGETQYF	TGTGCCAGCAGCTTAGTGATGGGGAGGGGAGGAGAGACCCAGTACTTC
-	-	TRBV2	TRBJ1-2	CASSVGQPKGGYTF	TGTGCCAGCAGTGTCGGCCAACCGAAGGGTGGCTACACCTTC
-	-	TRBV6-1	TRBJ1-4	CASSEFLLGGEKLFF	TGTGCCAGCAGTGAATTCCTTCTCGGGGGTGAAAAACTGTTTTTT
-	-	TRBV6-5	TRBJ2-7	CASSYSGASSSYEQYF	TGTGCCAGCAGTTACTCGGGAGCATCAAGCTCCTACGAGCAGTACTTC
-	-	TRBV5-4	TRBJ2-7	CASRTSSSYEQYF	TGTGCCAGCAGAACTAGTTCCTCCTACGAGCAGTACTTC
-	-	TRBV28	TRBJ1-2	CASSPRVYGYTF	TGTGCCAGCAGTCCTAGAGTCTATGGCTACACCTTC
-	-	TRBV30	TRBJ2-3	CAWWAADTQYF	TGTGCCTGGTGGGCCGCAGATACGCAGTATTTT
TRBD2	-	TRBV7-8	TRBJ2-1	CASSLGGGRSYNEQFF	TGTGCCAGCAGCTTGGGGGGAGGGAGGTCCTACAATGAGCAGTTCTTC
TRBD1	once	TRBV5-5	TRBJ2-7	CASSLHQGVTEQYF	TGTGCCAGCAGCTTGCACCAGGGGGTAACCGAGCAGTACTTC
-	-	TRBV7-2	TRBJ2-5	CASSPAGSQETQYF	TGTGCCAGCAGCCCCGCGGGATCCCAAGAGACCCAGTACTTC
TRBD2	few	TRBV4-1	TRBJ2-7	CASSQYTGTSASYEQYF	TGCGCCAGCAGCCAGTACACCGGGACTAGCGCGTCCTACGAGCAGTACTTC
TRBD1	few	TRBV10-3	TRBJ1-5	CAISADRADQPQHF	TGTGCCATCAGTGCTGACAGGGCGGACCAGCCCCAGCATTTT
-	few	TRBV28	TRBJ1-5	CASSFVSDLGRNQPQHF	TGTGCCAGCAGTTTTGTCTCTGATCTAGGCCGCAATCAGCCCCAGCATTTT
TRBD1	-	TRBV19	TRBJ2-1	CASSSTGGFGHEQFF	TGTGCCAGTAGCTCGACAGGGGGCTTTGGGCATGAGCAGTTCTTC
-	-	TRBV5-6	TRBJ1-4	CASSLRRSGNEKLFF	TGTGCCAGCAGCTTAAGGCGGAGTGGGAATGAAAAACTGTTTTTT